This T cell receptor beta chain was profiled in a study of T-cell memory formation after mild COVID-19. Study at large: There were largely donor-specific TCR clusters.

The ends were cut back, 10 bases at V and 0 bases at J, with 9 bases in the middle. The CDR3 sequence is 12 residues long. Germline V CDR1 and CDR2: ENHRY, SYGVKD. Overall study results and limits: Memory sampled before infection contained some responding clones, suggesting cross-reactive memory joined. Clones which contracted sat mainly in CM and EM if CD4+, and in EMRA if CD8+.

This clonotype was detected a few times. The target antigen is unknown. Employing constant-segment primers, 5'RACE generated TCR alpha and TCR beta cDNA libraries bearing sample barcodes and UMIs. One entry per CDR3 protein, called by TCRdb with MiXCR from the 5' RACE reads. Here the sample spans some 340,000 distinct CDR3 sequences, approximately 13% being singletons. Sequencing was done on a sample of PBMCs or a T cell subset sorted from them (not recorded which). This receptor was identified in a man younger than 30 who had mild COVID-19 (a few samples of this study predate the infection). Cell type and time point are not known. The chain uses TRBV10-3 and TRBJ2-5; D ambiguous. CDR3 in amino acids: CATASNQETQYF. For the CDR3, the DNA is TGTGCCACCGCTAGTAACCAAGAGACCCAGTACTTC.